The 27 T cell receptor beta chains below come from one sample, sequenced in a study of technical replicates of blood from several donors (dated by TCRdb to 2016 to 2017). Library preparation was by the immunoSEQ multiplex PCR assay. TCRdb limited this immuneACCESS table to in-frame rearrangements with V and J called. A share of clones is missing; checked studies link under half to unresolved V genes, and the rest is unexplained. The sample table records around 80,000 clones; about nine tenths of these occur just once. Jointly, the top ten make up under 0.5% of the sample. Sequenced material: T cells isolated from PBMCs. Every receptor here comes from a human donor in good health.

In this sample, this clone turned up a few times. V gene TRBV5-1 combines with J gene TRBJ1-5; the D is unclear. Looked up from germline, CDR1 is SGHRS and CDR2 is YFSETQ. Deletions cut 0 bases from V and 7 bases from J, with 8 bases between. This CDR3 has 13 amino acids. The CDR3 sequence: CASSLDSKQPQHF. In nucleotides, the CDR3 is TGCGCCAGCAGCTTGGACAGTAAGCAGCCCCAGCATTTT. Based on the CDR3 plus reference TRBV5-1 and TRBJ1-5, the full variable domain is KAGVTQTPRYLIKTRGQQVTLSCSPISGHRSVSWYQQTPGQGLQFLFEYFSETQRNKGNFPGRFSGRQFSNSRSEMNVSTLELGDSALYLCASSLDSKQPQHFGDGTRLSIL.

This chain links TRBV19 with TRBJ2-3, with TRBD2 matching 8 bases. Trimming took 9 bases from V and 4 from J; bases not matched to a gene: 3. CDR3 length: 12 residues. From germline, CDR1 is LNHDA and CDR2 SQIVND (reference sequence). This chain's CDR3 is CASGLAADTQYF. The CDR3 DNA reads as TGTGCCAGCGGACTAGCCGCAGATACGCAGTATTTT.

This clone was detected only a few times. This chain joins TRBV6-5 and TRBJ1-5; D remains ambiguous. CDR1 is MNHEY, CDR2 SVGAGI, per germline. The V end lost 2 bases, the J end lost 7 bases, and 9 bases lay between the germline ends. This CDR3 is 13 amino acids long. The CDR3 reads CASSYRGGQPQHF. The CDR3 coding sequence is TGTGCCAGCAGTTACCGGGGTGGCCAGCCCCAGCATTTT.

This chain links TRBV11-2 with TRBJ1-4, with a tentative D call TRBD1 (6 bases). The CDR3 consists of 15 residues. Between the trimmed V and J ends, which lost 2 bases and 7 bases, there was a span of 14 bases. Germline V CDR1 and CDR2: SGHAT, FQNNGV. CDR3 region: CASSLSKQGAEKLFF. The CDR3 DNA is TGTGCCAGCAGCTTAAGTAAACAGGGCGCTGAAAAACTGTTTTTT.

This clone has a handful of counts. This chain uses TRBV19 with TRBJ1-1; possible D gene TRBD1, 5 bases. CDR1 is LNHDA and CDR2 is SQIVND in the germline V gene (reference sequence). The V gene lost 0 bases and the J gene lost 5 bases, with 10 bases spanning the gap. The CDR3 covers 14 residues. This CDR3 is CASSIDLRGTEAFF. The DNA for the CDR3 is TGTGCCAGTAGTATAGATCTACGGGGGACTGAAGCTTTCTTT.

The CDR3 sequence: CASSPLTGGTEAFF. CDR3 nucleotide sequence: TGTGCCAGCAGCCCGTTGACAGGGGGCACTGAAGCTTTCTTT. V gene TRBV11-2 combines with J gene TRBJ1-1; TRBD1 matches 9 bases. V lost 5 bases, J lost 4 bases, and 5 bases stayed unmatched. The CDR3 has 14 residues. Germline V gene data show CDR1 as SGHAT and CDR2 as FQNNGV.

The gene calls are TRBV7-2 and TRBJ2-7; 10 bases are a match to TRBD2. The germline gives CDR1 SGHTA, CDR2 FQGNSA. V lost 5 bases and J lost 4; bases outside the gene matches: 17. This CDR3 is 18 amino acids long. CDR3: CASSVRTSGTESNYEQYF. The CDR3 DNA is TGTGCCAGCAGCGTACGTACTAGCGGGACCGAGTCGAATTACGAGCAGTACTTC.

This chain connects TRBV9 to TRBJ1-4, with TRBD1 as a possible D gene (5 bases). Trimming pared 3 bases from V and 4 bases from J, leaving 13 bases between. The length of the CDR3 is 15 residues. Germline CDR1 reads SGDLS; CDR2 reads YYNGEE. CDR3 sequence (DNA): TGTGCCAGCAGCGGATCGACAGAGCTTAATGAAAAACTGTTTTTT. Translated: CASSGSTELNEKLFF.

V is TRBV6-5 and J is TRBJ2-2; TRBD1 aligns across 9 bases. This CDR3 has 15 residues. J gave up 6 bases and V 1 base, and 3 bases lay outside the gene matches. Germline V CDR1 and CDR2: MNHEY, SVGAGI. The CDR3 DNA sequence: TGTGCCAGCAGTTACTTCCGGGACAGGGCCGGGGAGCTGTTTTTT. It codes for CASSYFRDRAGELFF.

The chain uses TRBV6-5 and TRBJ2-2, with 11 bases matching TRBD1. Germline V CDR1 and CDR2: MNHEY, SVGAGI. CDR3 length: 15 residues. V lost 6 bases to trimming and J lost 7 bases; unmatched junction nucleotides: 7. CDR3 loop: CASSTGQGVIGELFF. For the CDR3, the DNA is TGTGCCAGCAGCACGGGACAGGGGGTAATCGGGGAGCTGTTTTTT.

V gene TRBV11-3 combines with J gene TRBJ2-4; 7 nucleotides align to TRBD2. The CDR3 has 12 residues. J was trimmed by 7 bases and V by 8 bases; bases with no gene match: 5. The germline V gene encodes CDR1 SGHNT and CDR2 YENEEA. Here the CDR3 reads CASGGSANIQYF. The DNA of the CDR3 is TGTGCCAGCGGCGGGAGTGCGAACATTCAGTACTTC.

The chain couples TRBV7-9 to TRBJ2-1, with D hard to call. The CDR3 has 14 amino acids. V was cut by 7 bases and J by 8 bases, with 18 bases left in between. Germline assignment: CDR1 SEHNR and CDR2 FQNEAQ (reference sequence). The CDR3 region is CASTETAELHEQFF. CDR3 DNA sequence: TGTGCCAGCACCGAGACGGCGGAGTTGCATGAGCAGTTCTTC.

V and J are TRBV9 and TRBJ2-7, with D possibly matching TRBD2 (5 bases). The CDR3 covers 14 residues. Looked up from germline, CDR1 is SGDLS and CDR2 is YYNGEE. Trimming removed 0 bases from V and 9 bases from J, with 16 bases in between. The CDR3 region is CASSVGAEAEVQYF. Here the CDR3 DNA reads TGTGCCAGCAGCGTAGGGGCGGAGGCAGAGGTGCAGTACTTC.

V is TRBV9 and J is TRBJ2-7; 11 bases are shared with TRBD2. The germline CDR1 and CDR2 sequences are SGDLS and YYNGEE. The V segment lost 4 bases and the J segment 3 bases; nucleotides outside the gene matches: 3. The CDR3 runs 14 residues. CDR3 sequence (DNA): TGTGCCAGCAGCCCTGGGACTAGCGGCTACGAGCAGTACTTC. Its protein product is CASSPGTSGYEQYF. The variable domain in full, completed from reference TRBV9 and TRBJ2-7, reads DSGVTQTPKHLITATGQRVTLRCSPRSGDLSVYWYQQSLDQGLQFLIQYYNGEERAKGNILERFSAQQFPDLHSELNLSSLELGDSALYFCASSPGTSGYEQYFGPGTRLTVT.

This clone was recorded once. The chain is built from TRBV10-3 and TRBJ2-1; D remains unclear. The ends were cut back, 0 bases at V and 10 bases at J, with 10 bases in the middle. CDR1 and CDR2 from the germline V gene are ENHRY and SYGVKD. The CDR3 is 13 residues long. The CDR3, as DNA: TGTGCCATCAGTGAGTCCACTCTTAGAGAGCAGTTCTTC. Translation: CAISESTLREQFF.

This clone was seen just once. J is TRBJ2-1 and V is TRBV28, with TRBD2 matching over 9 bases. The CDR3 runs to 16 residues. Germline CDR1 MDHEN, CDR2 SYDVKM. J lost 0 bases, V lost 5 bases, and 5 bases had no gene match. The CDR3 spells CASSHSGGSSYNEQFF. Here the CDR3 DNA reads TGTGCCAGCAGTCATAGCGGGGGTAGCTCCTACAATGAGCAGTTCTTC. Full variable domain (missing parts from reference TRBV28 and TRBJ2-1): DVKVTQSSRYLVKRTGEKVFLECVQDMDHENMFWYRQDPGLGLRLIYFSYDVKMKEKGDIPEGYSVSREKKERFSLILESASTNQTSMYLCASSHSGGSSYNEQFFGPGTRLTVL.

The rearrangement links TRBV14 to TRBJ2-1; D is possibly TRBD2 (5 bases). The V end lost 1 base, the J end lost 12 bases, and 13 bases lay between the germline ends. CDR1 is SGHDN and CDR2 is FVKESK in the germline V gene. The CDR3 spans 13 residues. The CDR3 region is CASSQVVGMGQFF. CDR3 sequence (DNA): TGTGCCAGCAGCCAAGTGGTCGGGATGGGGCAGTTCTTC.

The J gene is TRBJ2-2, the V gene TRBV10-1, with D possibly TRBD2 on 5 matching bases. Germline CDR1 reads WNHNN; CDR2 reads SYGVQD (reference sequence). The CDR3 is made up of 15 amino acids. The V and J ends lost 4 bases and 4 bases respectively, with 13 bases between them. CDR3 region: CASSARGGGTGELFF. In DNA form, the CDR3 reads TGCGCCAGCAGTGCTCGAGGAGGAGGCACCGGGGAGCTGTTTTTT.

The rearrangement joins TRBV28 to TRBJ2-5; possible D gene TRBD1, 6 bases. The CDR3 is 15 amino acids. Looked up from germline, CDR1 is MDHEN and CDR2 is SYDVKM. The V end lost 6 bases, the J end lost 7 bases, and 21 bases lay between the germline ends. The CDR3 DNA reads as TGTGCCAGCAGCCTCCTTAAGACTTTACAGGGGACCCAGTACTTC. This encodes CASSLLKTLQGTQYF.

In its sample, this clone was seen once. The chain is built from TRBV30 and TRBJ2-1; 11 nucleotides agree with TRBD2. The CDR3 runs 16 residues. Per germline, CDR1 GTSNPN and CDR2 SVGIG (reference sequence). Unmatched junction bases numbered 6, after V lost 5 bases and J lost 0 bases. Here the CDR3 reads CAWDTTSGVSYNEQFF. CDR3 nucleotide sequence: TGTGCCTGGGACACGACTAGCGGGGTCTCCTACAATGAGCAGTTCTTC.

The V call is TRBV7-8, the J call TRBJ1-3; 9 bases are a match to TRBD1. V lost 1 base and J lost 4; bases outside the gene matches: 2. Germline-derived CDR1 and CDR2 are SGHVS and FQNEAQ. This CDR3 is 15 amino acids long. In DNA form, the CDR3 reads TGTGCCAGCAGCTTAGGGACAGGGGCAGGAAACACCATATATTTT. Encoded protein: CASSLGTGAGNTIYF.

This chain connects TRBV28 to TRBJ2-7; D not resolved. Per the germline V gene, CDR1 is MDHEN and CDR2 is SYDVKM. With 3 bases removed from V and 5 bases from J, the gap between germline ends came to 5 bases. The CDR3 has 11 amino acids. The CDR3 reads CASSLSDEQYF. The CDR3 DNA follows: TGTGCCAGCAGTTTGTCGGACGAGCAGTACTTC.

The V call is TRBV29-1, the J call TRBJ2-7; TRBD2 agrees at 9 bases. The CDR3 runs to 13 residues. V was clipped by 3 bases and J by 2 bases; unmatched bases: 2. CDR1 SQVTM and CDR2 ANQGSEA come from the germline V gene. CDR3 in DNA: TGCAGCGTTGAGGAGCGGGAGGCCTACGAGCAGTACTTC. It codes for CSVEEREAYEQYF.

On this clone: In the same sample, other DNA sequences code for this CDR3. The chain has TRBV7-8 and TRBJ1-4; TRBD1 agrees at 7 bases. J gave up 10 bases and V 1 base, and 0 bases lay outside the gene matches. Germline lookup yields CDR1 SGHVS and CDR2 FQNEAQ. The CDR3 consists of 12 residues. CDR3 in amino acids: CASSLGQGKLFF. The CDR3 region has the DNA TGTGCCAGCAGCTTAGGACAGGGAAAACTGTTTTTT. The whole variable domain, filled in from reference TRBV7-8 and TRBJ1-4, reads GAGVSQSPRYKVAKRGQDVALRCDPISGHVSLFWYQQALGQGPEFLTYFQNEAQLDKSGLPSDRFFAERPEGSVSTLKIQRTQQEDSAVYLCASSLGQGKLFFGSGTQLSVL.

The chain carries TRBV5-1 and TRBJ2-3, with 7 bases fitting TRBD1. Per the germline V gene, CDR1 is SGHRS and CDR2 is YFSETQ. Trimming took 0 bases from V and 4 from J; bases not matched to a gene: 8. CDR3 size: 16 residues. The CDR3 sequence: CASSLVGTESADTQYF. CDR3 coding DNA: TGCGCCAGCAGCTTGGTTGGGACAGAATCAGCAGATACGCAGTATTTT.

The chain carries TRBV15 and TRBJ2-3; D call uncertain. V lost 6 bases, J lost 0 bases, and 13 bases lay in between. From germline, CDR1 is LNHNV and CDR2 YYDKDF (reference sequence). CDR3 length equals 15 residues. The CDR3 reads CATSSSRTSTDTQYF. In nucleotides, the CDR3 is TGTGCCACCAGTAGTTCGAGAACTAGCACAGATACGCAGTATTTT.

The chain links TRBV5-4 to TRBJ1-2; 7 bases agree with TRBD1. Losses at the gene ends were 2 bases for V and 3 bases for J; bases not matched to a gene: 7. Per the germline V gene, CDR1 is SGHNT and CDR2 is YYREEE (reference sequence). This CDR3 has 15 residues. DNA of the CDR3: TGTGCCAGCAGCTTCGGGAAGGGGACAGACTATGGCTACACCTTC. It translates to CASSFGKGTDYGYTF.